This TCR beta chain was profiled in a study of T cell repertoires in cytomegalovirus infection. Study-level information: Matching HLA type, along with CMV infection, was indicated by public TCR beta signatures. General study points: The study found HLA-C-restricted CMV-specific TCR beta clonotypes dominating the ex vivo response.

TCRdb recomputed calls from the reads with MiXCR, one row per CDR3 protein. The data show approximately 200,000 distinct CDR3 sequences, with approximately 24% seen just once and about 20% held by the top ten. This clonotype was observed a few times. Its antigen is currently unknown. The V gene's germline CDR1 is SGHAT and CDR2 FQDESV (reference sequence). Trimming shortened V by 1 base and J by 0 bases, and 7 bases separated the two germline ends. There are 14 residues in the CDR3. This receptor was identified in a human donor in good health (CMV status not recorded). Some clones in this sample may be carry-over from other donors' samples. Sequenced: CD8+ T cells from PBMCs. The chain couples TRBV11-1 to TRBJ2-7, with D uncertain. The CDR3 reads CASSLGRTSYEQYF. CDR3 sequence (DNA): TGTGCCAGCAGCTTAGGCAGGACCTCCTACGAGCAGTACTTC.